This is a list of T cell receptor beta chains from one sample in a study of a mutant IDH1 vaccine in newly diagnosed glioma. The method was immunoSEQ multiplex PCR; TCRdb's version includes in-frame clones alone and lacks a portion of them. The table lists roughly 51,000 clones, about 81% of them singletons. These receptors' antigens are unknown. The material sequenced was PBMCs, taken from a glioma patient whose treatment included an IDH1 peptide vaccine. The receptors shown here come from a man under 40 with glioma. The CDR3 runs from the conserved cysteine through the conserved F or W. The D gene is left open where the match is weak. Rows give clone size only sometimes, using once, few, many, or a class for an expanded clone.

>TRBJ1-4|TRBD1|TRBV4-1|.
TGCGCCAGCAGCCAATCAGCACTAAGGGGGCTTGCAACTAATGAAAAACTGTTTTTT
CASSQSALRGLATNEKLFF
>TRBJ1-2|.|TRBV6-1|.
TGTGCCAGCAGTGAGGACGGAACCTATGGCTACACCTTC
CASSEDGTYGYTF
>TRBJ1-1|.|TRBV2|.
TGTGCCAGCAGGTTCAACCCGAACACTGAAGCTTTCTTT
CASRFNPNTEAFF
>TRBJ2-3|TRBD2|TRBV18|.
TGTGCCAGCTCACTATTGACTAGCGGGGGCCTCAGGACAGATACGCAGTATTTT
CASSLLTSGGLRTDTQYF
>TRBJ1-1|TRBD1|TRBV7-9|.
TGTGCCAGCGGACAGGACTTGGACACTGAAGCTTTCTTT
CASGQDLDTEAFF
>TRBJ1-5|.|TRBV27|.
TGTGCCAGCAGTTTAGAAGTAAATCAGCCCCAGCATTTT
CASSLEVNQPQHF
>TRBJ1-1|TRBD1|TRBV6-5|.
TGTGCCAGCAGGCTTTCAGGGGGAATGAACACTGAAGCTTTCTTT
CASRLSGGMNTEAFF
>TRBJ2-2|.|TRBV7-9|.
TGTGCCAGTAACCCGACCCCTGAGGGATACGGGGAGCTGTTTTTT
CASNPTPEGYGELFF
>TRBJ1-2|.|TRBV6-6|.
TGTGCCAGCTATGGACAGCCAGCTATTGGCTACACCTTC
CASYGQPAIGYTF
>TRBJ1-2|.|TRBV19|.
TGTGCCAGTCGGTTTTCTTGGACAGCTAACTATGGCTACACCTTC
CASRFSWTANYGYTF
>TRBJ1-5|.|TRBV19|.
TGTGCCAGTAGTATTAAGTTTTCGGGAATTCAGTATCAGCCCCAGCATTTT
CASSIKFSGIQYQPQHF
>TRBJ1-4|TRBD1|TRBV29-1|.
TGCAGCGTTGAAGATTTCTCGGGACAGGGACGGGAAAAACTGTTTTTT
CSVEDFSGQGREKLFF
>TRBJ1-1|TRBD1|TRBV5-4|.
TGTGCCAGCAGCACGCGGACAGGGGTAAACACTGAAGCTTTCTTT
CASSTRTGVNTEAFF
>TRBJ2-5|.|TRBV5-6|.
TGTGCCAGCAGCTTGGAGCTTTGGGGCCAAGAGACCCAGTACTTC
CASSLELWGQETQYF
>TRBJ2-3|.|TRBV5-1|.
TGCGCCAGCAGCTTGGTAGTCACAGATACGCAGTATTTT
CASSLVVTDTQYF
>TRBJ1-4|.|TRBV7-8|.
TGTGCCAGCAGCTTAGTCGGGGGAACTAATGAAAAACTGTTTTTT
CASSLVGGTNEKLFF
>TRBJ2-7|TRBD1|TRBV28|.
TGTGCCAGCAGTTCCCCAGGGACAGGCCTGGCCTACGAGCAGTACTTC
CASSSPGTGLAYEQYF
>TRBJ1-2|.|TRBV5-4|.
TGTGCCAGCACCCAGCTGGGGTCGTGGGACTATGGCTACACCTTC
CASTQLGSWDYGYTF
>TRBJ2-1|.|TRBV14|.
TGTGCCAGCAGCCTTACCCCCGTACATGAGCAGTTCTTC
CASSLTPVHEQFF
>TRBJ1-5|.|TRBV28|once
TGTGCCAGCAGTTTATACCGGGGGAATCAGCCCCAGCATTTT
CASSLYRGNQPQHF
>TRBJ1-1|.|TRBV2|.
TGTGCCAGCAGTGCTTGGGGGGACACTGAAGCTTTCTTT
CASSAWGDTEAFF
>TRBJ1-1|.|TRBV28|.
TGTGCCAGCAGCCCGATGTTGGAGGGCACTGAAGCTTTCTTT
CASSPMLEGTEAFF
>TRBJ1-2|.|TRBV2|.
TGTGCCAGCTCTGGACGGACAAACTATGGCTACACCTTC
CASSGRTNYGYTF
>TRBJ2-6|.|TRBV30|.
TGTGCCTGGAGTGTAGGGGCGGATGGGGCCAACGTCCTGACTTTC
CAWSVGADGANVLTF
>TRBJ2-7|TRBD1|TRBV5-1|few
TGCGCCAGCAGCTTGGGGACAGGGCCCTACGAGCAGTACTTC
CASSLGTGPYEQYF
>TRBJ1-5|.|TRBV7-9|few
TGTGCCAGCAGCTTAGGGGGGCGCCCAGGCAATCAGCCCCAGCATTTT
CASSLGGRPGNQPQHF
>TRBJ1-2|.|TRBV5-4|.
TGTGCCAGCAGACTTGCGGGGGTATATGGCTACACCTTC
CASRLAGVYGYTF
>TRBJ1-3|.|TRBV5-6|.
TGTGCCAGCAGCTTGGATCAGGGTCGGGTGTCGGGAAACACCATATATTTT
CASSLDQGRVSGNTIYF
>TRBJ1-2|.|TRBV5-6|.
TGTGCCAGCAGCCAGGAGGGACCCTACACTAATGGCTACACCTTC
CASSQEGPYTNGYTF
>TRBJ2-7|.|TRBV5-4|.
TGTGCCAGCAGCCCGGGGAGCTACGAGCAGTACTTC
CASSPGSYEQYF
>TRBJ1-6|.|TRBV7-2|.
TGTGCCAGCAGCTTCTCAAGAACGGGGACAAATTCACCCCTCCACTTT
CASSFSRTGTNSPLHF
>TRBJ2-1|TRBD2|TRBV11-3|.
TGTGCCAGCAGCCTAGGGACTAGCGGGGGGTACAATGAGCAGTTCTTC
CASSLGTSGGYNEQFF
>TRBJ1-1|.|TRBV18|once
TGTGCCAGCTCACCCGACCTTCTTTCTGTTGCTTTCTTT
CASSPDLLSVAFF